This TCR beta chain was sequenced in a study of identical twins (dated by TCRdb to about 2016). For context, the study as a whole: The study deep-sequenced TCR alpha and beta repertoires from monozygotic twins, unrelated adults of various ages and cord blood to test whether fetal clonotypes persist. Replicate twin experiments were performed at different times using different library preparation protocols to rule out contamination. Results the study describes overall, beyond this receptor: Conclusions relied on cross-sectional statistical analysis, since the same donors could not be followed over many years. Excess twin sharing in beta out-of-frame sequences was weaker because fewer shared sequences lowered the signal-to-noise ratio. Zero-insertion analyses could be partly confounded by invariant T cells such as MAIT and iNKT, although diverse VJ usage argued against such confounding for most clonotypes. Abundant cord blood beta clonotypes carried fewer insertions; young adult naive repertoires showed a weaker similar trend, while memory repertoires showed none. Compared with coincidental sharing between unrelated individuals, out-of-frame TCR alpha sequences shared between twins had an excess of sequences with low generation probability. Out-of-frame TCR alpha sharing in monozygotic twins was systematically underestimated by recombination models, whereas sharing between unrelated individuals was in agreement with the recombination models.

The library was produced with 5' RACE. This sample was sequenced with an Illumina HiSeq 2000. A universal primer binding site was added through template switching, and the final cDNA carried a unique molecular identifier so that TCR cDNA molecules could be counted accurately. Specific primers in the conserved constant-segment region were used to synthesize first-strand cDNA for TCR alpha and beta chains. To control for contamination, each cDNA library was double barcoded with a SMART-Mk sample barcode plus Illumina barcodes. TruSeq adapter sequences along with Illumina sample barcodes were introduced in two successive PCR steps. The TCR alpha and beta cDNA libraries were sequenced on the Illumina HiSeq platform using custom primers. Processing in the source paper ran as follows. Unique molecular identifiers were extracted from raw reads with MiGEC, and CDR3 positions were determined with MiXCR. Recombination models were inferred per individual with the repgenHMM and IGoR tools using an EM algorithm. The analysis of shared clonotypes was done with the tcR package in R, with sharing normalized by the product of cloneset sizes. To study raw recombination without the effects of thymic and clonal selection, out-of-frame nonproductive sequences were analyzed. TCRdb cleaned the public reads at Q25 with fastp, built clones with MiXCR and kept in-frame beta chains. Identical CDR3 proteins give one entry, which carries the most common genes and DNA. What appears here as the V and J calls and clone size reflects TCRdb's work, not the paper's. The sample table shows 500,000 to 650,000 distinct CDR3 sequences, and roughly 7.1% are seen once. The ten largest make up 1.5% to 2% of the sample.

There are many counts of this clonotype. Its antigen has not been determined. Base-call qualities are not available, and no considerably larger clone is one nucleotide away. Every donor was a healthy Caucasian. Three pairs of female monozygotic twins, all aged about 18 to 29 years, were included in the twin cohort. The RNA used for TCR libraries was isolated from peripheral blood mononuclear cells. The germline V end is reduced by 8 bases and the J end by 4 bases; junction bases left unmatched: 13. From cysteine to phenylalanine, the CDR3 is 15 amino acids long. Only the CDR3 part of the read is kept: 45 bases, read in frame from the first base. The sample was also linked to a second study, of yellow fever vaccine responses in identical twins. Per the second study: The T cell response to vaccination in identical twins was reported by the authors to appear partly convergent and partly personalized. The study precisely tracked vaccine-responding T cell clones in identical twins.

The chain is encoded by TRBV12-3 or TRBV12-4 joined to TRBJ2-5, and 7 junction bases match TRBD2. This receptor was identified in a woman aged 18-29 years in good health. Material for sequencing was PBMCs. The DNA sequence is given as TGTGCCAGCTCATCATCCGGACTAGTTGGAGAGACCCAGTACTTC. Protein translation: CASSSSGLVGETQYF.